These 20 T cell receptor beta chains were sequenced from one sample in a study of T cell repertoires in cytomegalovirus infection. TCRdb used MiXCR to reprocess the reads, holding one entry per CDR3 protein. This repertoire shows about 740,000 distinct CDR3 sequences, 35% found once; its top ten account for 2.8%. Sequenced input: PBMCs. These receptors were obtained from a human donor in good health (CMV status not recorded). Some clones in this sample may be carry-over from other donors' samples.

The chain joins TRBV28 to TRBJ2-7; TRBD1 matches at 8 bases. The germline CDR1 and CDR2 sequences are MDHEN and SYDVKM. This CDR3 comprises 17 residues. With 2 bases clipped from V and 2 bases from J, the junction kept 11 bases outside the gene matches. CDR3 amino acids: CASSLLSPNRGTYEQYF. In DNA, the CDR3 is TGTGCCAGCAGTTTACTTTCACCCAACAGGGGGACCTACGAGCAGTACTTC.

This clonotype occurred many times. V and J are TRBV6-1 and TRBJ2-3; possible D gene TRBD2, 6 bases. V was trimmed by 8 bases and J by 3 bases, leaving 15 bases between them. This CDR3 contains 14 residues. Germline CDR1 reads MNHNS; CDR2 reads SASEGT. The CDR3 DNA is TGTGCCAGCTCGGTCCAGCGGGCAACAGATACGCAGTATTTT. It is translated as CASSVQRATDTQYF.

This clonotype was picked up one time. At one end the junction does not follow the germline gene, possibly because of a read error. The chain carries TRBV28 and TRBJ2-7, with TRBD1 matching 8 bases. Per the germline V gene, CDR1 is MDHEN and CDR2 is SYDVKM. CDR3 length: 13 residues. This CDR3 reads CVSTVQGAYEQYF. In nucleotides, the CDR3 is TGTGTCAGCACGGTACAGGGGGCCTACGAGCAGTACTTC.

For the CDR3, the DNA is TGTGCCAGCAGCTTAGTCGCAGGGGGCGTCGGCTACACCTTC. Translated, it gives CASSLVAGGVGYTF. The chain combines TRBV7-3 with TRBJ1-2; TRBD1 matches at 8 bases. From germline, CDR1 is SGHTA and CDR2 FQGTGA. The CDR3 runs to 14 residues. Trimming took 2 bases from V and 8 from J; bases not matched to a gene: 7. Using reference TRBV7-3 and TRBJ1-2 for the parts outside the CDR3, the full variable domain is GAGVSQTPSNKVTEKGKYVELRCDPISGHTALYWYRQSLGQGPEFLIYFQGTGAADDSGLPNDRFFAVRPEGSVSTLKIQRTERGDSAVYLCASSLVAGGVGYTFGSGTRLTVV.

Only a few counts were recorded for this clonotype. As DNA, the CDR3 is TGTGCCAGCAGTTACTCGTGGGACTCTGGGGCCAACGTCCTGACTTTC. Translated: CASSYSWDSGANVLTF. The V gene is TRBV6-5, the J gene TRBJ2-6; D is uncertain. With 0 bases removed from V and 0 bases from J, the gap between germline ends came to 6 bases. The CDR3 runs 16 residues. Germline V CDR1 and CDR2: MNHEY, SVGAGI.

The CDR3 region has the DNA TGTGCCAGCAGTTACAGGGTTTCCGAGCAGTACTTC. It codes for CASSYRVSEQYF. The rearrangement joins TRBV28 to TRBJ2-7, with D possibly matching TRBD1 (6 bases). Germline V gene lookup returns CDR1 MDHEN and CDR2 SYDVKM. Trimming left V 4 bases short and J 6 bases short, with 10 bases between. This CDR3 region has 12 residues.

This CDR3 is CASSQGQEAPGNTIYF. The CDR3 coding sequence is TGCGCCAGCAGCCAAGGGCAGGAGGCCCCTGGAAACACCATATATTTT. The chain combines TRBV4-1 with TRBJ1-3, with D uncertain. The V and J ends lost 1 base and 2 bases respectively, with 12 bases between them. CDR1 and CDR2 from the germline V gene are MGHRA and YSYEKL. The CDR3 contains 16 residues.

The chain recombines TRBV5-1 with TRBJ1-1, with D unresolved. The CDR3 contains 15 residues. The germline gives CDR1 SGHRS, CDR2 YFSETQ. Trimming removed 2 bases at V and 1 base at J, with 12 bases between. This chain's CDR3 is CASSFGIFSNTEAFF. Here the CDR3 DNA reads TGCGCCAGCAGCTTTGGCATATTTTCGAACACTGAAGCTTTCTTT.

The gene calls are TRBV7-2 and TRBJ1-5; the D is unclear. The CDR3 sequence is 15 residues long. V lost 0 bases and J 9 bases, leaving 15 bases between the germline ends. Germline-derived CDR1 and CDR2 are SGHTA and FQGNSA. The CDR3 nucleotides are TGTGCCAGCAGCTTAGCGGCCAGGTGCGCATTGCCCCAGCATTTT. This gives the protein CASSLAARCALPQHF.

This clonotype was seen a few times. The V and J genes are TRBV28 and TRBJ2-2; no firm D call. The V and J ends lost 5 bases and 0 bases respectively, with 16 bases between them. This CDR3 region has 17 residues. CDR1 and CDR2 from the germline V gene are MDHEN and SYDVKM. The CDR3 sequence is CASSTSGWRPNTGELFF. As DNA, the CDR3 is TGTGCCAGCAGTACCTCAGGCTGGAGACCGAACACCGGGGAGCTGTTTTTT.

This clonotype was counted a few times. The J gene is TRBJ1-3, the V gene TRBV18; D is uncertain. The V and J ends lost 4 bases and 1 base respectively, with 11 bases between them. The CDR3 is 15 residues long. Germline V gene data show CDR1 as KGHSH and CDR2 as LQKENI. CDR3 region: CASSLPRSSGNTIYF. Written as DNA, the CDR3 is TGTGCCAGCTCACTCCCCAGGAGTTCTGGAAACACCATATATTTT. Supplemented by reference TRBV18 and TRBJ1-3, the full variable domain reads NAGVMQNPRHLVRRRGQEARLRCSPMKGHSHVYWYRQLPEEGLKFMVYLQKENIIDESGMPKERFSAEFPKEGPSILRIQQVVRGDSAAYFCASSLPRSSGNTIYFGEGSWLTVV.

The genes are TRBV12-3 or TRBV12-4 and TRBJ1-2, with TRBD1 matching 8 bases. V shed 3 bases and J 5 bases; nucleotides not matched to a gene: 5. This CDR3 spans 14 amino acids. The CDR3 nucleotides are TGTGCCAGCAGTTTGACAGGGGCGTTTTATGGCTACACCTTC. Translation: CASSLTGAFYGYTF.

This clonotype has a count of ten or more. The chain carries TRBV11-2 and TRBJ2-5; 9 bases match TRBD2. The CDR3 extends over 17 amino acids. The germline V gene encodes CDR1 SGHAT and CDR2 FQNNGV. V lost 1 base and J lost 2; bases outside the gene matches: 8. Here the CDR3 DNA reads TGTGCCAGCAGCTTAGTAGTTCTAGCGGGGCTTCAAGAGACCCAGTACTTC. Protein: CASSLVVLAGLQETQYF.

Ten or more counts support this clonotype. The rearrangement uses TRBV7-2 and TRBJ2-7; D is unresolved. Germline CDR1 SGHTA, CDR2 FQGNSA. This CDR3 has 13 residues. Between the trimmed V and J ends, which lost 3 bases and 6 bases, there was a span of 12 bases. DNA of the CDR3: TGTGCCAGCAGCTTCGACCTATCCCTCGAGCAGTACTTC. The encoded protein is CASSFDLSLEQYF.

V and J are TRBV11-1 and TRBJ2-6; D is unresolved. The V end lost 1 base, the J end lost 4 bases, and 14 bases lay between the germline ends. From germline, CDR1 is SGHAT and CDR2 FQDESV (reference sequence). This CDR3 region has 17 residues. CDR3 residues: CASSLVAVVLGANVLTF. The DNA of the CDR3 is TGTGCCAGCAGCTTAGTCGCAGTTGTTTTGGGGGCCAACGTCCTGACTTTC.

This clonotype was counted only a few times. The chain recombines TRBV30 with TRBJ1-5; no clear D gene. Trimming cost V 1 base and J 2 bases, with 12 bases left between them. CDR1 and CDR2 from the germline V gene are GTSNPN and SVGIG (reference sequence). The CDR3 length is 15 residues. The CDR3 reads CAWSGTFGGNQPQHF. The CDR3 DNA is TGTGCCTGGAGTGGGACTTTCGGGGGCAATCAGCCCCAGCATTTT.

This clonotype was seen just once. This chain joins TRBV2 and TRBJ1-3, with a possible D match to TRBD1 (5 bases). V lost 4 bases and J 1 base, leaving 11 bases between the germline ends. The CDR3 extends over 15 amino acids. CDR1 SNHLY and CDR2 FYNNEI come from the germline V gene. CDR3 nucleotide sequence: TGTGCCAGCAGTGTCGGGACCGCTTCTGGAAACACCATATATTTT. Protein: CASSVGTASGNTIYF.

This clonotype was seen just once. This chain uses TRBV4-2 with TRBJ2-5; D gene ambiguous. The germline V gene has CDR1 LGHNA and CDR2 YNFKEQ. This CDR3 comprises 13 residues. V was pared by 2 bases and J by 3 bases, with 7 bases between. CDR3 loop: CASSQHAEETQYF. Written as DNA, the CDR3 is TGTGCCAGCAGCCAACACGCCGAAGAGACCCAGTACTTC.

The gene calls are TRBV5-1 and TRBJ2-1; D gene unclear. V dropped 1 base and J dropped 2 bases, with 7 bases sitting between them. The CDR3 is 14 amino acids. Germline loops: CDR1 SGHRS, CDR2 YFSETQ. The CDR3 DNA sequence: TGCGCCAGCAGCTTGACGGACCCCTACAATGAGCAGTTCTTC. Its protein is CASSLTDPYNEQFF. Full variable domain (rest looked up from reference TRBV5-1 and TRBJ2-1): KAGVTQTPRYLIKTRGQQVTLSCSPISGHRSVSWYQQTPGQGLQFLFEYFSETQRNKGNFPGRFSGRQFSNSRSEMNVSTLELGDSALYLCASSLTDPYNEQFFGPGTRLTVL.

The chain links TRBV7-3 to TRBJ2-5, with a weak D call TRBD1 (6 bases). Germline loops: CDR1 SGHTA, CDR2 FQGTGA. The V and J ends lost 5 bases and 8 bases respectively, with 18 bases between them. There are 14 residues in the CDR3. The CDR3 coding sequence is TGTGCCAGCAGCCCAGTAGGGGACAAGAGAACCCAGTACTTC. Translated, it gives CASSPVGDKRTQYF.